The clone carrying this T cell receptor beta chain was observed once. Its target is unknown. The authors ran a second PCR of about 6 to 12 cycles using a sample-barcoded 5' primer and a J-beta primer mix. One entry per CDR3 protein, called by TCRdb with MiXCR from the 5' RACE reads. Of approximately 800,000 distinct CDR3 sequences listed, 55% to 65% are singletons. The entry originates in a study of blood T cells in healthy people across ages. Study-wide results and caveats: The CMV status of each donor remained undetermined, and this could have confounded shifts in expanded clonotypes. When one million T cells were used, diversity estimates were thought to be underestimates.

The CDR3 contains 15 residues. Between the trimmed V and J ends, which lost 4 bases and 4 bases, there was a span of 16 bases. Germline CDR1 LGHNA, CDR2 YSLEER. The study isolated at least 6 million PBMCs from each sample. The sample comprised blood. The receptor was derived from a man aged 25-40 years in good health. The V gene is TRBV4-3, the J gene TRBJ1-2; perhaps TRBD1 as D (6 bases). The CDR3 region has the DNA TGCGCCAGCAGCCGCGTCACAGGGAGCGTCTATGGCTACACCTTC. It is translated as CASSRVTGSVYGYTF.